One sample yielded the 2 T cell receptor beta chains listed below, sequenced in a study of T cells in Graves' hyperthyroidism and ophthalmopathy. TCR beta CDR3 regions were amplified from RNA transcripts. Initially, a first-round RT-PCR of the TCR CDR3 employed the HTBI primer set. Using its own MiXCR run on the multiplex PCR reads, TCRdb lists one record per CDR3 protein. The sample yields 250,000 to 300,000 distinct CDR3 sequences, less than 20% seen once. The sequencing sample was made of blood. Receptors were obtained from a man aged 45-60 years with Graves' ophthalmopathy.

The chain links TRBV6-2 or TRBV6-3 to TRBJ1-6; D unresolved. The CDR3 spans 16 residues. Trimming took 6 bases from V and 7 from J, leaving 19 bases between them. Per the germline V gene, CDR1 is MNHEY and CDR2 is SVGEGT. The CDR3 sequence: CASSLSGVGWNSPLHF. CDR3 bases: TGTGCCAGCAGCCTATCCGGGGTAGGCTGGAATTCACCCCTCCACTTT.

This clonotype showed up many times. This rearrangement joins TRBV28 to TRBJ2-3; 9 nucleotides line up with TRBD2. The germline V gene has CDR1 MDHEN and CDR2 SYDVKM. Unmatched junction bases numbered 5, after V lost 5 bases and J lost 2 bases. CDR3 length: 15 amino acids. DNA of the CDR3: TGTGCCAGCAGTCGACTAGCGGAGACCACAGATACGCAGTATTTT. It yields the protein CASSRLAETTDTQYF.